These 22 T cell receptor beta chains originate from one sample sequenced in a study of tumor and adjacent non-tumor tissue in lung cancer. The library came from three nested PCR rounds adapted from ARM-PCR protocols. TCRdb passed the multiplex PCR reads through MiXCR, listing each CDR3 protein once. The sample lists around 82,000 distinct CDR3 sequences; approximately 80% were seen once. This sample's RNA came from whole unsorted tissue. Distant lung tissue was collected more than 3 cm away from the tumor edge. Sequencing input: distant non-tumor lung tissue. All receptors derive from a man aged 60-69 years with non-small cell lung cancer.

About this clonotype itself: A much larger clone sits a single nucleotide away, making a read error possible. The chain uses TRBV20-1 and TRBJ2-7; 11 nucleotides align to TRBD2. Trimming cost V 3 bases and J 6 bases; bases outside gene matches: 4. Germline CDR1 DFQATT, CDR2 SNEGSKA (reference sequence). This CDR3 contains 13 residues. This chain's CDR3 is CSARTSGTCEQYF. The DNA for the CDR3 is TGCAGTGCTAGGACTAGCGGGACCTGCGAGCAGTACTTC.

In regard to this clonotype: Because it lacks the conserved phenylalanine or tryptophan at the end, this CDR3 is likely a read error. J is TRBJ1-2 and V is TRBV11-2; TRBD1 matches at 8 bases. The V gene's germline CDR1 is SGHAT and CDR2 FQNNGV. The CDR3 length is 13 residues. The CDR3, as DNA: TGTGTCAGCAGCTTAGACAGGGGCTATGGCTACACCATC. Translating it yields CVSSLDRGYGYTI.

The J gene is TRBJ2-5, the V gene TRBV12-3 or TRBV12-4, with D perhaps matching TRBD2 (5 bases). This CDR3 comprises 14 residues. V lost 8 bases to trimming and J lost 5 bases, with 18 bases between them. The CDR3 sequence: CASGHGVRSETQYF. The CDR3 DNA follows: TGTGCCAGCGGCCACGGGGTGCGTAGTGAGACCCAGTACTTC.

This clonotype was observed a few times. V usage is TRBV24-1 and J usage is TRBJ2-3, with D perhaps matching TRBD1 (6 bases). The germline V and J ends were trimmed by 5 bases and 2 bases, with 7 bases remaining between them. Germline CDR1 reads KGHDR; CDR2 reads SFDVKD. This CDR3 has 13 amino acids. In nucleotides, the CDR3 is TGTGCCACCAGTGCAGGGGACACAGATACGCAGTATTTT. This encodes CATSAGDTDTQYF.

As DNA, the CDR3 is TGTGCCAGCAGCCACGCGGGGATAAGGGCAGATACCCAATATTTT. It is translated as CASSHAGIRADTQYF. This sequence joins TRBV5-5 and TRBJ2-3, with a possible D match to TRBD2 (6 bases). Between the trimmed V and J ends, which lost 4 bases and 15 bases, there was a span of 27 bases. The CDR3 is 15 residues long. CDR1 is SGHKS, CDR2 YYEKEE, per germline (reference sequence).

In its sample, this clonotype was seen many times. This chain uses TRBV6-5 with TRBJ1-1; tentatively, D is TRBD1 (5 bases). CDR3 size: 14 residues. V dropped 0 bases and J dropped 4 bases, with 9 bases sitting between them. Germline V gene sequence: CDR1 MNHEY, CDR2 SVGAGI. The chain's CDR3 is CASSYSLGVTEAFF. The CDR3 coding sequence is TGTGCCAGCAGTTACTCGCTAGGGGTCACTGAAGCTTTCTTT.

In its sample, this clonotype was seen once. This chain links TRBV20-1 with TRBJ2-5; maybe TRBD2 (6 bases). CDR3 size: 17 residues. Trimming cost V 2 bases and J 5 bases, with 24 bases left between them. The germline V gene encodes CDR1 DFQATT and CDR2 SNEGSKA (reference sequence). CDR3 loop: CSARRLAGTSGWETQYF. DNA of the CDR3: TGCAGTGCTAGAAGGCTGGCGGGGACGAGTGGTTGGGAGACCCAGTACTTC.

This clonotype has a single count. V gene TRBV7-8 combines with J gene TRBJ2-7; 7 bases map to TRBD2. The germline CDR1 and CDR2 sequences are SGHVS and FQNEAQ. This CDR3 spans 16 amino acids. CDR3: CGNSSTGTTPSYEQYF. In DNA, the CDR3 is TGTGGAAACAGCTCCACCGGGACTACCCCCTCCTACGAGCAGTACTTC.

This chain uses TRBV7-3 with TRBJ2-6, with D unresolved. Trimming stripped 5 bases from V and 3 bases from J, with 14 bases between. The CDR3 sequence is 16 residues long. Germline V lookup: CDR1 SGHTA, CDR2 FQGTGA. The CDR3 region is CASSPNGEFGANVLTF. Here the CDR3 DNA reads TGTGCCAGCAGCCCCAACGGAGAGTTTGGGGCCAACGTCCTGACTTTC.

Notes on this clonotype: Given the absence of the conserved phenylalanine or tryptophan at the CDR3 end, a read error is likely. The V and J genes are TRBV5-6 and TRBJ1-1, with a possible D match to TRBD1 (5 bases). The CDR3 contains 13 residues. CDR1 and CDR2 (germline): SGHDT, YYEEEE. V lost 1 base to trimming and J lost 8 bases, with 12 bases between them. This CDR3 is CASSLPQGSEAFL. CDR3 DNA sequence: TGTGCCAGCAGCTTGCCTCAGGGCAGCGAAGCTTTCCTT.

V gene TRBV10-3 combines with J gene TRBJ2-7; D unresolved. Germline values: CDR1 ENHRY, CDR2 SYGVKD. The length of the CDR3 is 13 residues. V lost 9 bases and J 2 bases, leaving 14 bases between the germline ends. CDR3 DNA sequence: TGTGCCATGAATAGAGCTCCTGCCTACGAGCAGTACTTC. This translates into CAMNRAPAYEQYF.

Regarding this clonotype: One junction end disagrees with the germline gene, perhaps due to a read error. The J gene is TRBJ1-1, the V gene TRBV4-1; the D is unclear. The CDR3 covers 15 residues. The germline CDR1 and CDR2 sequences are MGHRA and YSYEKL. For the CDR3, the DNA is TGCGCCAGCTGCCATGCAGGAGCGGAGAACACTGAAGCTTTCTTT. Protein product: CASCHAGAENTEAFF.

Turning to this clonotype: Germline is not matched at one junction end, which may reflect a read error. This rearrangement joins TRBV4-2 to TRBJ2-7, with D hard to call. CDR1 and CDR2 (germline): LGHNA, YNFKEQ. The CDR3 is 14 amino acids. CDR3 sequence reads: CASSQDPSRYERYF. The CDR3 DNA follows: TGTGCCAGCAGCCAAGACCCGTCACGTTACGAGCGGTACTTC.

Comment on this clonotype: The CDR3 does not close with the conserved phenylalanine or tryptophan, likely indicating a read error. This chain joins TRBV11-3 and TRBJ2-1; D ambiguous. Trimming stripped 5 bases from V and 6 bases from J, with 8 bases between. CDR1 and CDR2 from the germline V gene are SGHNT and YENEEA. The CDR3 contains 12 residues. This CDR3 reads CASSPLINEQFI. For the CDR3, the DNA is TGTGCCAGCAGCCCCCTAATCAATGAGCAGTTCATC.

As to this clonotype: At one boundary the junction diverges from the germline segment, which might be a read error. The V call is TRBV29-1, the J call TRBJ2-2; D possibly uses TRBD1 or TRBD2 (5 bases each). Germline loops: CDR1 SQVTM, CDR2 ANQGSEA. The CDR3 is made up of 14 amino acids. The CDR3 is CSVDGQGNTGELLF. The CDR3 coding sequence is TGCAGCGTTGACGGCCAGGGAAACACCGGGGAGCTGCTATTT.

The chain carries TRBV6-2 or TRBV6-3 and TRBJ2-1; TRBD1 might be the D (6 bases). Trimming cost V 7 bases and J 5 bases, with 15 bases left between them. This CDR3 comprises 14 residues. Germline values: CDR1 MNHEY, CDR2 SVGEGT. CDR3: CASTDRTAHNEQFF. CDR3 DNA: TGTGCCAGCACCGACAGGACAGCACACAATGAGCAGTTCTTC.

A remark on this clonotype: The CDR3 ends on some other residue instead of the conserved phenylalanine or tryptophan, so this is likely a read error. The V call is TRBV29-1, the J call TRBJ2-2, with D possibly being TRBD2 (5 bases). Germline V gene sequence: CDR1 SQVTM, CDR2 ANQGSEA. The CDR3 totals 13 residues. The CDR3 coding sequence is TGCATCGTTGAACGGGGGAACACCGGGGAGCTGTTTTGT. It is translated as CIVERGNTGELFC.

This clonotype was recorded once. The CDR3 ends on some other residue instead of the conserved phenylalanine or tryptophan, so this is likely a read error. V and J are TRBV11-2 and TRBJ2-7, with 7 bases that match TRBD2. Germline values: CDR1 SGHAT, CDR2 FQNNGV. The CDR3 runs to 15 residues. CDR3 sequence (DNA): TGTACCAGCAGCATTTCGGGAGGACTCTCCTACGAGCAGTACTTG. Its protein product is CTSSISGGLSYEQYL.

The J gene is TRBJ1-5, the V gene TRBV12-3 or TRBV12-4; 8 nucleotides match TRBD1. This CDR3 is built from 16 residues. Trimming removed 4 bases from V and 2 bases from J; junction bases left unmatched: 7. The CDR3 reads CASSSDRGRCNQPQHF. DNA of the CDR3: TGTGCCAGCAGTTCAGACAGGGGTAGGTGCAATCAGCCCCAGCATTTT.

This clonotype was picked up many times. The V and J genes are TRBV29-1 and TRBJ2-2, with 12 positions matching TRBD2. Trimming at V came to 7 bases and at J to 6 bases, leaving 9 bases not matched to a gene. The length of the CDR3 is 15 residues. CDR1 and CDR2 (germline): SQVTM, ANQGSEA. CDR3 in DNA: TGCAGCGCGCTGACTAGCGGGAGTTACCCCGGGGAGCTGTTTTTT. Encoded protein: CSALTSGSYPGELFF.

The table lists this clonotype with a few counts. A much larger clone differs by one base, so this may be a read error. The chain uses TRBV6-2 or TRBV6-3 and TRBJ1-1, with TRBD1 as a possible D gene (6 bases). The ends were cut back, 10 bases at V and 2 bases at J, with 17 bases in the middle. Germline-derived CDR1 and CDR2 are MNHEY and SVGEGT. This CDR3 comprises 14 residues. Here the CDR3 reads CATTGTRLNTEAFF. In DNA, the CDR3 is TGTGCCACTACGGGGACAAGGCTTAACACTGAAGCTTTCTTT.

Many counts were recorded for this clonotype. This sequence joins TRBV13 and TRBJ2-7; possibly TRBD2 for D (6 bases). V was pared by 7 bases and J by 3 bases, with 16 bases between. Germline values: CDR1 PRHDT, CDR2 FYEKMQ (reference sequence). This CDR3 is 14 amino acids long. For the CDR3, the DNA is TGTGCCAGCACCTCCAGGCTAGCGAACTACGAGCAGTACTTC. Residues: CASTSRLANYEQYF.